This TCR beta chain comes out of a study of molecular identifiers for immune sequencing clone quantification. This clonotype was recorded at least ten times. Bulk TCR libraries were made with methods that had been previously described and with listed TCR primers. TCRdb processed the PCR reads anew with MiXCR; each CDR3 protein has one entry. The table records 9,500 to 15,000 distinct CDR3 sequences, 18% of them present only once. This CDR3 has 14 amino acids. The germline V gene encodes CDR1 SGHDT and CDR2 YYEEEE. V was cut by 1 base and J by 0 bases, with 8 bases left in between. Sorting captured naive CD8 T cells as CD8+CD4-CCR7+CD45RA+.

Sequencing used naive CD8+ T cells from blood, with Jurkat cell RNA spiked in. Subset in this sample: FACS-sorted CD8+CD4-CCR7+CD45RA+ naive T cells. The gene calls are TRBV5-6 and TRBJ2-7; no firm D call. This clonotype was obtained from a human donor in good health. Some libraries in this study had Jurkat cell RNA spiked in. CDR3 nucleotides: TGTGCCAGCAGCTTGTACGACAACTCCTACGAGCAGTACTTC. Translating it yields CASSLYDNSYEQYF.